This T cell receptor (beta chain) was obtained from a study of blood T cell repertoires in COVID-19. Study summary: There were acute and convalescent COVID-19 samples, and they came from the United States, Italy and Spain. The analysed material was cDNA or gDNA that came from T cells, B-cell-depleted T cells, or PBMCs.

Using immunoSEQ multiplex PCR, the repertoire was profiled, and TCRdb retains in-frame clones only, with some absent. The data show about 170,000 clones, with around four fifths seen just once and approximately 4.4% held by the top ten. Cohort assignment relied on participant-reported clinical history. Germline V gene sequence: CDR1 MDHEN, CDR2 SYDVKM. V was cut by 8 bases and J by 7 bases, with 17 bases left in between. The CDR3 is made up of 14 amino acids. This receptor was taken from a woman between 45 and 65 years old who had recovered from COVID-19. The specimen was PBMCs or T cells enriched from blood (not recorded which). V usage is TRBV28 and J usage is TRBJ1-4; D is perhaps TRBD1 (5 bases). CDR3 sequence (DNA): TGTGCCAGCGGCCTCTCGACAGACGGTGAAAAACTGTTTTTT. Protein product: CASGLSTDGEKLFF.